This TCR beta chain derives from a study of tumor and adjacent non-tumor tissue in lung cancer (dated by TCRdb to the late 2010s). In terms of the full investigation: By cancer type, the cohort comprised 12 adenocarcinoma patients, 2 squamous cell carcinoma patients and 1 small cell lung cancer patient. Among the 15 or so patients, ages ranged from about 31 to 76 years, around ten were men and 5 were women, and disease was TNM stage I to III. A total of some 130,000,000 productive TCRbeta reads were generated by sequencing, corresponding to an average of about 4.17 million reads per sample. The study compared bulk TCRbeta repertoires from lung tumor tissue and matched distant non-tumor lung tissue of about 14 lung cancer patients. For each patient, one tumor sample and one normal lung sample were taken, giving approximately 30 paired specimens that underwent TCRbeta CDR3 sequencing. Study-level results and caveats: TCR diversity was significantly higher in younger patients, and higher tumor TCR diversity was associated with shorter overall and disease-free survival. The sequencing platform is not named in the methods, and unique molecular identifiers are not mentioned. In normal lung, the top 100 clones accounted for a significantly larger cumulative share of the repertoire than in tumor tissue. Only about 14 patients were in the cohort, and the authors stated that larger samples and more detailed clinical data are needed. Because peripheral blood was not sequenced, the blood TCRbeta repertoires of the lung cancer patients in the study went unexamined. Tumor tissue showed significantly greater TCR diversity (inverse Simpson) than normal lung tissue (about 400 vs 180, P = 0.0075, Mann-Whitney U test).

This clonotype was found many times. The antigen this receptor binds is unknown. Qualities for individual bases were not recorded, and no much larger clone is one base off. The CDR3 holds 13 amino acids from the cysteine to the phenylalanine. Only the CDR3 portion is preserved as DNA: 39 bases, with reading frame beginning at the first base. The germline V gene provides CDR1 SQVTM and CDR2 ANQGSEA. V is reduced by 3 bases and J by 7 bases, leaving a spacing of 13 bases between them. The protocol used for the library was multiplex PCR. The instrument given in TCRdb is Illumina HiSeq 2500. TCRbeta libraries were built by three rounds of nested PCR using primers (Table S4), following protocols modified from ARM-PCR. Before sequencing, PCR products of 200-500 bp were excised from the gel and purified with the QIAquick gel extraction kit. The original pipeline was this. Trimmomatic was used to clean the reads, FLASH was used to merge the reads into complete CDR3 sequences, and MiTCR was used to assign the reads to V(D)J germline segments. VDJtools was used to compute clonal diversity as the inverse Simpson's index. A read counted as productive if the sequence was in-frame and lacked a premature stop codon. The public reads were reanalyzed by TCRdb: fastp trimming at Q25, MiXCR alignment, in-frame beta chains only. CDR3 protein sequences are deduplicated, and each keeps its most common genes and DNA. The authors' filters were not applied to this entry. Here the sample has about 60,000 distinct CDR3 sequences; roughly 60% occur a single time. Jointly, the top ten make up roughly a third of the sample.

RNA was isolated from bulk, unsorted tissue, and RNA quality was assessed with a NanoDrop ND-1000 and an Agilent 2100. Distant non-tumor tissue taken more than 3 cm from the tumor edge was used as the normal lung sample. All donors had newly diagnosed lung cancer, had not received prior chemotherapy, and were admitted for thoracic surgery in China between August and November 2014. Anyone who had undergone radiotherapy or chemotherapy before, or who had another cancer at the same time, was left out of the study. Pieces of surgical tissue measuring 1-2 cm3 were kept in RNAlater solution and held at -80 degrees C until needed.

In this chain, TRBV29-1 is recombined with TRBJ2-1, with the D gene call left open. The clonotype originates from a man between 65 and 85 years old with non-small cell lung cancer. The sample taken for sequencing was distant non-tumor lung tissue. The sequenced DNA: TGCAGCGTTGACGGAGTGGCCGGAAATGAGCAGTTCTTC. This sequence encodes CSVDGVAGNEQFF.